The rows below give T cell receptor beta chains drawn from one sample of a study of blood T cell repertoires in COVID-19. Produced via immunoSEQ multiplex PCR; TCRdb's table is partial and in-frame only. The sample carries roughly 190,000 clones, around 95% recorded once. Sequenced: peripheral blood. The receptors derive from a man aged 25 to 40 with COVID-19, enrolled during active disease. Both conserved end residues are part of each CDR3. A D gene is named only where the DNA matches it firmly. Size values are once, few and many counts, or a class for expanded clones, and some rows have none.

size	D	J	V	length	DNA	CDR3
once	-	TRBJ1-3	TRBV27	13	TGTGCCAGCAGTAGTAGCTCTGGAAACACCATATATTTT	CASSSSSGNTIYF
once	TRBD1	TRBJ1-1	TRBV7-3	14	TGTGCCAGCAGCTTGACAGGGGGCATCACTGAAGCTTTCTTT	CASSLTGGITEAFF
-	TRBD1	TRBJ1-2	TRBV4-1	17	TGCGCCAGCAGCCCCCGGGACAGGGGGCATCAGGGCTATGGCTACACCTTC	CASSPRDRGHQGYGYTF
-	-	TRBJ1-6	TRBV30	14	TGTGCCTGGAGGATGACAGGAGGTGATTCACCCCTCCACTTT	CAWRMTGGDSPLHF
-	-	TRBJ1-2	TRBV3-1/TRBV3-2	12	TGTGCCAGCAGCCAAGACGCAGGTGGCTACACCTTC	CASSQDAGGYTF
-	-	TRBJ1-2	TRBV9	14	TGTGCCAGCAGCGTAGATGGCAGGAATTATGGCTACACCTTC	CASSVDGRNYGYTF
-	TRBD1	TRBJ2-4	TRBV7-3	15	TGTGCCAGCAGCAACGGACAGGGTGGGGGAAACATTCAGTACTTC	CASSNGQGGGNIQYF
-	TRBD1	TRBJ1-4	TRBV2	16	TGTGCCAGCAGTCCGCTTCCGGGACAGGGGAGGGAAAAACTGTTTTTT	CASSPLPGQGREKLFF
-	TRBD2	TRBJ2-7	TRBV7-2	15	TGTGCCAGCAGCACGCGGACTAGCGGGGAGTACGAGCAGTACTTC	CASSTRTSGEYEQYF
-	-	TRBJ1-3	TRBV4-1	14	TGCGCCAGCAGCCAAGACCTCCGGGGAGGCACCATATATTTT	CASSQDLRGGTIYF
-	TRBD1	TRBJ1-3	TRBV5-1	17	TGCGCCAGCAGCGCCGGACAGGGGGCTTACTCTGGAAACACCATATATTTT	CASSAGQGAYSGNTIYF
-	-	TRBJ2-7	TRBV9	15	TGTGCCAGCAGCGTAGGGGGGGACGACCTCCACGAGCAGTACTTC	CASSVGGDDLHEQYF
once	-	TRBJ2-7	TRBV5-6	16	TGTGCCAGCAGCTTGTGGGGGGGCAGGTCCCTTTACGAGCAGTACTTC	CASSLWGGRSLYEQYF
-	TRBD1	TRBJ2-6	TRBV27	13	TGTGCCAGCAGTCGGACGGGGACAGACGTCCTGACTTTC	CASSRTGTDVLTF
-	-	TRBJ1-4	TRBV6-5	15	TGTGCCAGCAGCCGTCAGGGCACGAATAATGAAAAACTGTTTTTT	CASSRQGTNNEKLFF
-	-	TRBJ1-1	TRBV25-1	12	TGTGCCAGCAATCGACGAGAGGGTGAAGCTTTCTTT	CASNRREGEAFF
-	-	TRBJ1-1	TRBV6-1	13	TGTGCCAGCAGTGAAGCGCCAGGCGCTGAAGCTTTCTTT	CASSEAPGAEAFF
-	-	TRBJ2-1	TRBV4-1	14	TGCGCCAGCAGCCAAGGGTGGGGGCCCAATGAGCAGTTCTTC	CASSQGWGPNEQFF
-	-	TRBJ1-2	TRBV7-9	12	TGTGCCAGCAGCTTAAGCGCCGAGGGCTACACCTTC	CASSLSAEGYTF
-	-	TRBJ1-5	TRBV23-1	17	TGCGCCAGCAGTCAATCAAAGGGAGATTCTAGCAATCAGCCCCAGCATTTT	CASSQSKGDSSNQPQHF
-	TRBD1	TRBJ1-2	TRBV3-1/TRBV3-2	16	TGTGCCAGCAGCCCGTTCGTCTCTGGGACAGGCTATGGCTACACCTTC	CASSPFVSGTGYGYTF
once	TRBD2	TRBJ2-7	TRBV18	14	TGTGCCAGCTCACCGGGACTAGCTAACTACGAGCAGTACTTC	CASSPGLANYEQYF
-	TRBD2	TRBJ2-2	TRBV27	20	TGTGCCAGCAGTTTGCGGGGGACTAGCGGGCAACCCGGGGGCACCGGGGAGCTGTTTTTT	CASSLRGTSGQPGGTGELFF
-	TRBD2	TRBJ2-7	TRBV6-2/TRBV6-3	16	TGTGCCAGCAGTCCACCCACTAGCGGGGGGGCCTACGAGCAGTACTTC	CASSPPTSGGAYEQYF
-	TRBD1	TRBJ2-2	TRBV2	15	TGTGCCAGCAGTGGGACAGGGCACAACACCGGGGAGCTGTTTTTT	CASSGTGHNTGELFF
-	TRBD1	TRBJ1-6	TRBV2	13	TGTGCCAGCATTAGGACAGGGTCCCTCCGCCTCCACTTT	CASIRTGSLRLHF
few	TRBD1	TRBJ1-2	TRBV5-5	14	TGTGCCAGCAGTGCTCCGGACAGGGGTGCTGGCTACACCTTC	CASSAPDRGAGYTF
-	TRBD1	TRBJ1-6	TRBV10-3	14	TGTGCCATCAGTGCCGACAGGGGGAGTCTTCCCCTCCACTTT	CAISADRGSLPLHF
-	-	TRBJ2-5	TRBV21-1	15	TGTGCCAGCAGCCTCAATTCACTAGTTGGGGAGACCCAGTACTTC	CASSLNSLVGETQYF
once	TRBD1	TRBJ1-2	TRBV28	15	TGTGCCAGCAGTTTAGGGGGCCAGGGGGCATCTGGCTACACCTTC	CASSLGGQGASGYTF
-	TRBD2	TRBJ2-7	TRBV19	14	TGTGCCAGTTCATCTAGCGGGGGACCCTTAGAGCAGTACTTC	CASSSSGGPLEQYF
-	-	TRBJ1-1	TRBV5-1	14	TGCGCCAGCAGCTTGTGGGGGGATGGCACTGAAGCTTTCTTT	CASSLWGDGTEAFF
once	TRBD1	TRBJ2-4	TRBV14	15	TGTGCCAGCAGCCAAGTGGACAGGGGGCTGGACATTCAGTACTTC	CASSQVDRGLDIQYF
-	TRBD1	TRBJ2-5	TRBV2	15	TGTGCCAGCAGTCGACGGACAGGGCAGGAAGAGACCCAGTACTTC	CASSRRTGQEETQYF
-	-	TRBJ1-1	TRBV10-2	13	TGCGCCAGCAGTAGCCACAGGAACACTGAAGCTTTCTTT	CASSSHRNTEAFF
-	-	TRBJ1-5	TRBV5-5	14	TGTGCCAGCAGCCCGGGGGGCGGGGATCAGCCCCAGCATTTT	CASSPGGGDQPQHF
-	-	TRBJ1-5	TRBV29-1	12	TGCAGCGTGAATACACAGGGCCAGCCCCAGCATTTT	CSVNTQGQPQHF
-	TRBD1	TRBJ1-1	TRBV4-1	15	TGCGCCAGCAGCCCCGGACAGGGGGCGACGACTGAAGCTTTCTTT	CASSPGQGATTEAFF
-	-	TRBJ2-2	TRBV2	15	TGTGCCAGCAAGTCAGTGGGGCTCGACACCGGGGAGCTGTTTTTT	CASKSVGLDTGELFF
-	-	TRBJ2-5	TRBV19	13	TGTGCCAGTCGCGGGCCCCCCCGGGAGACCCAGTACTTC	CASRGPPRETQYF
-	TRBD2	TRBJ2-7	TRBV4-1	15	TGCGCCAGCAGCCAAATTCTAGCGGGGGTGTACGAGCAGTACTTC	CASSQILAGVYEQYF
few	-	TRBJ2-1	TRBV5-1	16	TGCGCCAGCAGCTTAGGAGAACCGAGCTCCTACAATGAGCAGTTCTTC	CASSLGEPSSYNEQFF
-	-	TRBJ1-1	TRBV6-1	17	TGTGCCAGCAGTGAAAGAGTCCTAGACAGCCTGAACACTGAAGCTTTCTTT	CASSERVLDSLNTEAFF
few	-	TRBJ2-4	TRBV11-2	17	TGTGCCAGCAGCCAATTGGGAGCCGGGAAACTCAAAAACATTCAGTACTTC	CASSQLGAGKLKNIQYF
-	-	TRBJ1-2	TRBV7-9	11	TGTGCCAGCAGCTCGAGCTATGGCTACACCTTC	CASSSSYGYTF
-	TRBD1	TRBJ1-1	TRBV19	15	TGTGCCAGTAGTATGATACTTGGACAGGGGGCTGAAGCTTTCTTT	CASSMILGQGAEAFF